The TCR beta chain under discussion was sequenced for a study of blood T cell repertoires in COVID-19. Study-wide context: COVID-19 samples, acute and convalescent, were from the United States, Italy and Spain. T cells, B-cell-depleted T cells, or PBMCs provided the cDNA or gDNA that served as material.

Original methodology: Nucleated cell number was recorded as an estimate derived from reference gene primer amplification. The table came from immunoSEQ multiplex PCR; TCRdb's copy has only in-frame clones and leaves some out. The V and J calls and the clone size are those of that table, but D and trimming were determined from the DNA. Among around 95,000 clones listed, roughly nine tenths were seen once. Trimming removed 0 bases from V and 6 bases from J, with 16 bases in between. The CDR3 has 15 amino acids. CDR1 is SGHRS and CDR2 is YFSETQ in the germline V gene. The chain links TRBV5-1 to TRBJ2-7, with TRBD1 as a possible D gene (5 bases). The receptor's source is a man aged 50-60 years with active COVID-19. The material sequenced was peripheral blood. CDR3 DNA: TGCGCCAGCAGCTTGGTATCGGACACTTTGGGCGAGCAGTACTTC. Translation: CASSLVSDTLGEQYF.